Reported below is one TCR beta chain. This clonotype was seen a few times. Its antigen is still unknown. There are no base qualities to consult, and no much larger clone falls within one base. CDR1 and CDR2 are read off the germline V gene (reference sequence) as MNHEY and SMNVEV. The CDR3 starts with the cysteine, ends with the phenylalanine, and has 16 residues. The DNA shown is the 48-base CDR3, in frame from base 1. Germline trimming: 3 bases from V, 4 bases from J; junction bases outside gene matches: 8. This sample was included in a study of T cell repertoires in cytomegalovirus infection (dated by TCRdb to between 2019 and 2020). Describing the broader study: The HLA type of each donor mattered for the analysis, because public TCR beta signatures pointed to carriage of CMV infection along with the matching HLA type. The paper's findings and limits, for the study overall: The ex vivo response was dominated by HLA-C-restricted CMV-specific TCR beta clonotypes, and the single most frequent clonotype in two of eight donors was supplied by these HLA-C-restricted clonotypes. Cumulative frequency of public TCR beta family members discriminated carriers of CMV infection plus the relevant HLA type in this cohort and an independent approximately 400-donor cohort.

Sequencer: Illumina HiSeq 1500. TCRdb redid the processing of the public reads, applying fastp at Q25 and MiXCR, and retained in-frame beta chains. Here each entry gathers all rows of one CDR3 protein and keeps the most common genes and DNA. The sample yields fewer than 550,000 distinct CDR3 sequences; about 15% were counted once. The ten largest clonotypes hold under 30% of the sample. The sequence was obtained from a human donor in good health (CMV status not recorded). Some clones in this sample may be carry-over from other donors' samples. Sequencing was performed on CD8+ T cells from PBMCs. The chain is assembled from TRBV27 and TRBJ1-4, and 7 junction bases match TRBD1. The CDR3 here reads CASSLVRDRNNEKLFF. The DNA reads TGTGCCAGCAGTTTGGTCCGGGACAGAAATAATGAAAAACTGTTTTTT.